One sample yielded the 2 T cell receptor beta chains listed below, sequenced in a study of graft-versus-host responses after intestinal transplantation. Method: immunoSEQ multiplex PCR; TCRdb's copy keeps in-frame clones and lacks some. The profile covers under 8,000 clones, with approximately 77% appearing a single time and roughly 13% taken by the ten largest. Processing of graft tissue released intraepithelial and lamina propria lymphocytes. Sequenced material: ileum tissue, taken roughly 230 days after intestinal transplant. The receptors were gathered from a human patient who received an intestinal transplant, so some T cells may come from the graft donor.

In its sample, this clone was seen once. The V gene is TRBV6-6, the J gene TRBJ2-1, with D possibly TRBD2 on 7 matching bases. CDR3 length equals 15 residues. The germline gives CDR1 MNHNY, CDR2 SVGAGI (reference sequence). V was cut by 6 bases and J by 6 bases, with 18 bases left in between. The DNA of the CDR3 is TGTGCCAGCAGCAATATGGGGGGGGCCACCAATGAGCAGTTCTTC. This encodes CASSNMGGATNEQFF.

The chain couples TRBV15 to TRBJ2-7, with D tentatively TRBD1 (6 bases). The CDR3 sequence is 13 residues long. The V end was cut by 3 bases, the J end by 6 bases, with 12 bases between. Per the germline V gene, CDR1 is LNHNV and CDR2 is YYDKDF (reference sequence). In DNA, the CDR3 is TGTGCCACCAGCAGGTCTTTAGGGGGCGAGCAGTACTTC. Its translation is CATSRSLGGEQYF.